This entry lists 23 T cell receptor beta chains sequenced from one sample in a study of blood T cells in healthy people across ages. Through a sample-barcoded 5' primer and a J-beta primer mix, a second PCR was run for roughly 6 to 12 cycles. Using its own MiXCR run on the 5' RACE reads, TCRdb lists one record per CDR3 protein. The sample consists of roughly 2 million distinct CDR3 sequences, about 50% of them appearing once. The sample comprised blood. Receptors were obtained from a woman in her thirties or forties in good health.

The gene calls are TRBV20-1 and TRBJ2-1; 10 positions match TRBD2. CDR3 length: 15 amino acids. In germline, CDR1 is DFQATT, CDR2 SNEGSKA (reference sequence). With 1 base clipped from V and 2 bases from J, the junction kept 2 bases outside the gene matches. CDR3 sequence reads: CSARGLAGAYNEQFF. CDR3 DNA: TGCAGTGCTAGAGGTCTAGCGGGGGCCTACAATGAGCAGTTCTTC.

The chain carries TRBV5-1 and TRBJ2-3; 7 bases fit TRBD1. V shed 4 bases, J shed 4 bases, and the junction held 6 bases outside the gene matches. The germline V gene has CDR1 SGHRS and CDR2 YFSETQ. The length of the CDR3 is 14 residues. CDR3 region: CASSKQGFPDTQYF. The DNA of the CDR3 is TGCGCCAGCAGCAAACAGGGGTTCCCAGATACGCAGTATTTT.

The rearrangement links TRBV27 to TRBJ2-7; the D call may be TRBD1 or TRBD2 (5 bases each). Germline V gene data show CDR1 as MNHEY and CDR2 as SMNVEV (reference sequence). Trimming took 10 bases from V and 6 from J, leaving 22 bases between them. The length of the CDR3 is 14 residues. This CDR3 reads CATRPLGTRSEQYF. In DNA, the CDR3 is TGTGCCACCAGGCCTCTTGGGACCCGCTCCGAGCAGTACTTC.

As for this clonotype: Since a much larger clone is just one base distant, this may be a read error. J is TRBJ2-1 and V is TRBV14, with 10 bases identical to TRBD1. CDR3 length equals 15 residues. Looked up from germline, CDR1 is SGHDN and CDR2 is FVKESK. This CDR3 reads CASSHRDRGYDEQFF. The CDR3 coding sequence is TGTGCCAGCAGCCACCGGGACAGGGGCTACGATGAGCAGTTCTTC.

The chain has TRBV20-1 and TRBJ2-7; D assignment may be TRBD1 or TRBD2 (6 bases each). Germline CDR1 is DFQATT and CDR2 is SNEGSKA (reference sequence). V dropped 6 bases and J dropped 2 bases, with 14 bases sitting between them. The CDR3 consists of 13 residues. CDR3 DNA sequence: TGCAGTGCCGCGCCGGGGGCGCCCTACGAGCAGTACTTC. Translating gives CSAAPGAPYEQYF.

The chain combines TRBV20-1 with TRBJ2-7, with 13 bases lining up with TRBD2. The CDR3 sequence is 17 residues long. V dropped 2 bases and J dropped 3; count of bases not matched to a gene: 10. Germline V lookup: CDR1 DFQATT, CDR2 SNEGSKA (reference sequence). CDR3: CSARMPALAGGSYEQYF. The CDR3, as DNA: TGCAGTGCTAGAATGCCGGCACTAGCGGGGGGGAGCTACGAGCAGTACTTC.

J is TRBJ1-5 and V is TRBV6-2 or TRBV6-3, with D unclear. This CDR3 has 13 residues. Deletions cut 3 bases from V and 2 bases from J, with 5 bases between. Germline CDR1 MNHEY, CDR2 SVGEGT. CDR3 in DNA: TGTGCCAGCAGTTATTGGGGCAATCAGCCCCAGCATTTT. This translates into CASSYWGNQPQHF.

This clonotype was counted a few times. The CDR3 sequence: CASSLALRGGGSDTQYF. DNA for the CDR3: TGTGCCAGCAGCTTAGCCCTGCGGGGCGGCGGGTCAGATACGCAGTATTTT. The rearrangement links TRBV7-2 to TRBJ2-3; possible D gene TRBD2, 6 bases. Germline V gives CDR1 SGHTA, CDR2 FQGNSA. Trimming took 0 bases from V and 4 from J, leaving 17 bases between them. The length of the CDR3 is 17 residues.

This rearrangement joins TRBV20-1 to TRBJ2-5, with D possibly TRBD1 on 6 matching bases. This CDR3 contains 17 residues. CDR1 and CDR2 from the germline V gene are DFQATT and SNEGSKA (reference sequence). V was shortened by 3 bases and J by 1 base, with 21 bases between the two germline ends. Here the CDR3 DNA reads TGCAGTGCTAGTAGCAGGGGTCCATTCCCATTCCAAGAGACCCAGTACTTC. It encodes CSASSRGPFPFQETQYF.

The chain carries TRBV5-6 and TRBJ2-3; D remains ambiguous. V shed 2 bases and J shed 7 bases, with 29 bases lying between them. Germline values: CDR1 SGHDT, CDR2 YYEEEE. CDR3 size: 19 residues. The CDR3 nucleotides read TGTGCCAGCAGCTTTAGACTCGATGTTCCGCGGACGACGGCTCATACGCAGTATTTT. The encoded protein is CASSFRLDVPRTTAHTQYF.

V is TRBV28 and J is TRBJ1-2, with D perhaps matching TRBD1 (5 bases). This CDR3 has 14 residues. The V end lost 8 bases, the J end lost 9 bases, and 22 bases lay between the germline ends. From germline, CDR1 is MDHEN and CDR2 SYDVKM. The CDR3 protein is CASVGQGLFGSYTF. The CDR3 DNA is TGTGCCAGCGTGGGGCAGGGCCTATTCGGGAGCTACACCTTC.

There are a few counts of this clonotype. CDR3 nucleotides: TGCAGTGCTAGACCGGACGTAGACTCCTACGAGCAGTACTTC. Translation gives CSARPDVDSYEQYF. The chain recombines TRBV20-1 with TRBJ2-7; D gene uncertain. The CDR3 sequence is 14 residues long. Germline V gene lookup returns CDR1 DFQATT and CDR2 SNEGSKA (reference sequence). Trimming removed 2 bases at V and 0 bases at J, with 11 bases between.

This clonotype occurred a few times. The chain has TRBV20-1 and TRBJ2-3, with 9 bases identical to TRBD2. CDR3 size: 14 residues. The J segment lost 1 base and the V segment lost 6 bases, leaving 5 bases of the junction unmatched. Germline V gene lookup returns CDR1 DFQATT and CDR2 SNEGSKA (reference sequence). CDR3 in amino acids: CSAQLAGRTDTQYF. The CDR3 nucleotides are TGCAGTGCCCAACTAGCGGGCCGCACAGATACGCAGTATTTT.

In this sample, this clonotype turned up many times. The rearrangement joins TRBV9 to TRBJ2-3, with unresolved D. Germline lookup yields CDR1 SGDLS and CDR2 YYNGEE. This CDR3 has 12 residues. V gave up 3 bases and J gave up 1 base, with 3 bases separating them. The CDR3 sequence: CASSARTDTQYF. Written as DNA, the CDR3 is TGTGCCAGCAGCGCACGCACAGATACGCAGTATTTT.

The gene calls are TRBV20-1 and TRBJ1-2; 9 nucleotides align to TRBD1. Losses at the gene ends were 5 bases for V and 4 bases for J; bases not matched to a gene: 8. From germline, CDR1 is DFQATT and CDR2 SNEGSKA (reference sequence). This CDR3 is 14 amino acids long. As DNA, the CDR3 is TGCAGTGCTTTCAGGACAGGGGTTGTCTATGGCTACACCTTC. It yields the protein CSAFRTGVVYGYTF.

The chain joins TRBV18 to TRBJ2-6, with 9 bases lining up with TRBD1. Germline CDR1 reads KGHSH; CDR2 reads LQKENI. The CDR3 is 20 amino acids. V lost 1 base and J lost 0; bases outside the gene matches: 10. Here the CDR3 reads CASSPLSDRGPHSGANVLTF. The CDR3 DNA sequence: TGTGCCAGCTCACCACTTTCGGACAGGGGCCCTCACTCTGGGGCCAACGTCCTGACTTTC.

CDR3 sequence reads: CASSLSPGHTGELFF. For the CDR3, the DNA is TGTGCCAGCAGCTTATCCCCAGGGCACACCGGGGAGCTGTTTTTT. The chain is built from TRBV7-2 and TRBJ2-2; D is perhaps TRBD1 (5 bases). Per germline, CDR1 SGHTA and CDR2 FQGNSA. Trimming took 2 bases from V and 3 from J, leaving 10 bases between them. CDR3 length: 15 amino acids.

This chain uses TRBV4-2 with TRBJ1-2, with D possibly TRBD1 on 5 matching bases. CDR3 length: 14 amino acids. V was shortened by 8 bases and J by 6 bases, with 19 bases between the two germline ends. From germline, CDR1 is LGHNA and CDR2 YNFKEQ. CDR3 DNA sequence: TGTGCCAGCTGCCCCGGCAGGCAGGGTGATGGCTACACCTTC. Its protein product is CASCPGRQGDGYTF.

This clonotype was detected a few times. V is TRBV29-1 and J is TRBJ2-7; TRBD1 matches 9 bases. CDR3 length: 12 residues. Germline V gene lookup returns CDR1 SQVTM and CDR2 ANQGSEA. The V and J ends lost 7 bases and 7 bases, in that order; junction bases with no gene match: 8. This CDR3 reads CSAQPGQGEQYF. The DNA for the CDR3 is TGCAGCGCACAACCGGGACAGGGAGAGCAGTACTTC.

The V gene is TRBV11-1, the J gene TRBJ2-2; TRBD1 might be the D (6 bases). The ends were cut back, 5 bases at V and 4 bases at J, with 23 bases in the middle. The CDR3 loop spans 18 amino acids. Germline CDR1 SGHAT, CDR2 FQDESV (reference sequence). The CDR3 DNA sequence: TGTGCCAGCAGCCCAACTGGGACACAGAACCCGCTCACCGGGGAGCTGTTTTTT. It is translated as CASSPTGTQNPLTGELFF.

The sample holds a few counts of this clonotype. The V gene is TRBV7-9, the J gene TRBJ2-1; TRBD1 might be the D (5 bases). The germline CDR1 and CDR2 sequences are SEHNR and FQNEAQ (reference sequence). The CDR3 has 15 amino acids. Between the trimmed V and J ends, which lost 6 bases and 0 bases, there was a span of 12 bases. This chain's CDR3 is CASSGHRSSYNEQFF. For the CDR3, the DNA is TGTGCCAGCAGTGGACACCGGAGCTCCTACAATGAGCAGTTCTTC.

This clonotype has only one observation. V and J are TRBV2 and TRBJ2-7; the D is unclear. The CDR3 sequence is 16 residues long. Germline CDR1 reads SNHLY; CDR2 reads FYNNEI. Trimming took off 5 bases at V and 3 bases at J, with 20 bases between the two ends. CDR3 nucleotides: TGTGCCAGCAGTTGTCGTCATGGCCCCGATCTCTACGAGCAGTACTTC. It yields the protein CASSCRHGPDLYEQYF.

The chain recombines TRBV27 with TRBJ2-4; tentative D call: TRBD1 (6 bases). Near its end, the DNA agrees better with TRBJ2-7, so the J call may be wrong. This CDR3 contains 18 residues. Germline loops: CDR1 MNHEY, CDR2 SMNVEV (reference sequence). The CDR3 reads CASSLIPPRDIGSYEQYF. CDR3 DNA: TGTGCCAGCAGCCTAATTCCCCCTCGGGACATAGGCTCCTACGAGCAGTACTTC.